The 10 T cell receptor beta chains below come from one sample, sequenced in a study of radiation and T cells in renal cell carcinoma. The repertoire was sequenced with immunoSEQ multiplex PCR; TCRdb's copy has only in-frame clones and lacks some. The sample holds 150,000 to 160,000 clones, around 90% seen once. The time point was: blood 2 weeks post-SBRT. Sample treatment: 15 Gy SBRT to primary tumor, nephrectomy 4 weeks later. Material: blood, obtained from a patient whose treatment included radiotherapy and nephrectomy. The receptors were gathered from a woman aged 45-60 years with renal cell carcinoma.

The chain carries TRBV18 and TRBJ2-5; D may match TRBD1 or TRBD2 (5 bases each). Trimming took 2 bases from V and 5 from J, leaving 9 bases between them. The CDR3 totals 13 residues. The germline V gene has CDR1 KGHSH and CDR2 LQKENI. CDR3 in DNA: TGTGCCAGCTCACCATGGGACCTTGAGACCCAGTACTTC. Residues: CASSPWDLETQYF.

This sequence joins TRBV7-3 and TRBJ2-1, with TRBD2 matching 9 bases. V gave up 3 bases and J gave up 6 bases; unmatched junction bases: 9. Germline V CDR1 and CDR2: SGHTA, FQGTGA. The CDR3 contains 16 residues. Here the CDR3 reads CASSFVGTSRGNEQFF. CDR3 nucleotides: TGTGCCAGCAGCTTCGTAGGGACTAGCAGGGGCAATGAGCAGTTCTTC.

The chain recombines TRBV7-9 with TRBJ2-7, with D perhaps TRBD1 (6 bases). Per the germline V gene, CDR1 is SEHNR and CDR2 is FQNEAQ (reference sequence). Trimming took 4 bases from V and 2 from J, leaving 9 bases between them. This CDR3 has 13 amino acids. The chain's CDR3 is CASSSYRAYEQYF. CDR3 nucleotide sequence: TGTGCCAGCAGCTCTTACAGGGCCTACGAGCAGTACTTC.

The CDR3, as DNA: TGTGCCAGCAGCTTCTCCTACAATGAGCAGTTCTTC. Amino acid sequence: CASSFSYNEQFF. The V gene is TRBV5-4, the J gene TRBJ2-1; D unresolved. Per germline, CDR1 SGHNT and CDR2 YYREEE (reference sequence). The CDR3 extends over 12 amino acids. V was pared by 2 bases and J by 0 bases, with 0 bases between. Full variable domain (rest looked up from reference TRBV5-4 and TRBJ2-1): ETGVTQSPTHLIKTRGQQVTLRCSSQSGHNTVSWYQQALGQGPQFIFQYYREEENGRGNFPPRFSGLQFPNYSSELNVNALELDDSALYLCASSFSYNEQFFGPGTRLTVL.

The chain couples TRBV7-3 to TRBJ1-2; 9 bases match TRBD1. CDR1 is SGHTA and CDR2 is FQGTGA in the germline V gene. The CDR3 length is 15 residues. After removal of 2 bases from V and 4 bases from J, the junction contained 5 bases not matched to a gene. The CDR3 nucleotides are TGTGCCAGCAGCTTATCCGGGACAGGGTTCTATGGCTACACCTTC. It translates to CASSLSGTGFYGYTF.

This clone was detected only a few times. DNA for the CDR3: TGCGCCAGCAGCGTGGAAGCAACCGGGACACATGGCTACACCTTC. It translates to CASSVEATGTHGYTF. This chain links TRBV5-1 with TRBJ1-2, with D maybe TRBD1 (6 bases). V was clipped by 4 bases and J by 6 bases, with 19 bases between them. Looked up from germline, CDR1 is SGHRS and CDR2 is YFSETQ. The CDR3 covers 15 residues.

The chain carries TRBV13 and TRBJ1-2; 8 nucleotides align to TRBD1. Germline assignment: CDR1 PRHDT and CDR2 FYEKMQ (reference sequence). The CDR3 has 14 residues. V was clipped by 2 bases and J by 8 bases; unmatched bases: 7. In DNA, the CDR3 is TGTGCCAGCAGCTTACTGGACAGGGATCTAGGCTACACCTTC. It encodes CASSLLDRDLGYTF.

V gene TRBV18 combines with J gene TRBJ2-5; no definite D call. Trimming cost V 3 bases and J 5 bases, with 10 bases left between them. From germline, CDR1 is KGHSH and CDR2 LQKENI. This CDR3 is 13 amino acids long. The CDR3 nucleotides read TGTGCCAGCTCACCGGGGTTGCGGGAGACCCAGTACTTC. It yields the protein CASSPGLRETQYF. Based on the CDR3 plus reference TRBV18 and TRBJ2-5, the full variable domain is NAGVMQNPRHLVRRRGQEARLRCSPMKGHSHVYWYRQLPEEGLKFMVYLQKENIIDESGMPKERFSAEFPKEGPSILRIQQVVRGDSAAYFCASSPGLRETQYFGPGTRLLVL.

The chain links TRBV18 to TRBJ2-7; 8 bases are a match to TRBD1. The CDR3 is 16 residues long. Losses at the gene ends were 2 bases for V and 0 bases for J; bases not matched to a gene: 6. The V gene's germline CDR1 is KGHSH and CDR2 LQKENI. The CDR3 region has the DNA TGTGCCAGCTCACCAAGGGACAGGCCGTCCTCCTACGAGCAGTACTTC. Its translation: CASSPRDRPSSYEQYF.

V is TRBV6-6 and J is TRBJ2-5; TRBD1 matches at 7 bases. This CDR3 region has 14 residues. The V gene's germline CDR1 is MNHNY and CDR2 SVGAGI (reference sequence). The V gene end was trimmed by 6 bases and the J gene end by 0 bases; junction bases not matched to a gene: 4. The CDR3 protein is CASRPQGDQETQYF. For the CDR3, the DNA is TGTGCCAGCAGGCCCCAGGGGGACCAAGAGACCCAGTACTTC.